This T cell receptor (beta chain) is drawn from a study of beta chain features in type 1 diabetes. As for the study in general: Nearly 110,000,000 sorted cells were examined across all samples. Whole-study findings and limits: TCRB repertoires of naive, central memory and Treg cells appeared more similar among patients than among healthy donors. Type 1 diabetes patients had VDJ junctions that carried fewer insertions and more deletions. Whether TCRB rearrangement is influenced by HLA type went unresolved here. Type 1 diabetes patients showed a moderate but significant shortening of TCRB CDR3s in all four CD4+ subsets.

Points on this clone: No antigen is known for it.

Expressed TCRB transcripts were sequenced because the entire RNA isolate underwent reverse transcription. This table comes from immunoSEQ multiplex PCR, and its TCRdb copy is limited to in-frame clones, with some not included. The sample lists fewer than 350,000 clones; over 12% were seen once. The CDR3 contains 14 residues. CDR1 is SNHLY, CDR2 FYNNEI, per germline. Trimming removed 6 bases from V and 4 bases from J, with 15 bases in between. The chain recombines TRBV2 with TRBJ2-5; no firm D call. The clonotype was recovered from a man between 18 and 35 years old with type 1 diabetes. Input material: naive CD4+ T cells from blood. The CDR3 DNA follows: TGTGCCAGCAGGACCGCTAGTGGCGGAGAGACCCAGTACTTC. Its translation is CASRTASGGETQYF.